These 25 T cell receptor beta chains originate from one sample sequenced in a study of monozygotic twins with inflammatory bowel disease. Following a re-call of the 5' RACE reads, TCRdb has one entry per CDR3 protein and lacks DNA. The repertoire shows more than 120,000 distinct CDR3 sequences; the top ten hold 2.4%. Sequencing was carried out using blood. The source is a human donor with ulcerative colitis or Crohn's disease, or a healthy co-twin of an affected twin (not recorded which).

V is TRBV4-1 and J is TRBJ1-4. CDR1 and CDR2 (germline): MGHRA, YSYEKL. The CDR3 length is 16 residues. The CDR3: CASSQTQAREDEKLFF.

The chain has TRBV20-1 and TRBJ1-6; the D call of TRBD1 rests on TCRdb alone, since no DNA is present to check it. This CDR3 comprises 15 residues. Germline lookup yields CDR1 DFQATT and CDR2 SNEGSKA (reference sequence). The CDR3 reads CSARIQGGGESPLHF.

The rearrangement links TRBV20-1 to TRBJ1-2; TCRdb calls TRBD1, which cannot be checked without DNA. This CDR3 spans 14 amino acids. Germline CDR1 is DFQATT and CDR2 is SNEGSKA (reference sequence). CDR3 sequence reads: CSAQQGALLGGYTF.

The rearrangement uses TRBV5-5 and TRBJ2-1; TCRdb gives TRBD2 as the D gene, but with no DNA this cannot be confirmed. Germline CDR1 reads SGHKS; CDR2 reads YYEKEE (reference sequence). The CDR3 is 16 amino acids. The CDR3 sequence is CASSLGLPGASSEQFF.

The chain couples TRBV20-1 to TRBJ2-1; the TCRdb call, TRBD1, lacks DNA for checking. This CDR3 comprises 14 residues. In germline, CDR1 is DFQATT, CDR2 SNEGSKA (reference sequence). CDR3: CSAIPGGGPNEQFF.

This chain's CDR3 is CSAPFRGVGDTQYF. The chain employs TRBV20-1 and TRBJ2-3; there is no DNA to check the TCRdb D call of TRBD1. This CDR3 spans 14 amino acids. Germline assignment: CDR1 DFQATT and CDR2 SNEGSKA (reference sequence).

The chain has TRBV7-9 and TRBJ2-1; TCRdb gives TRBD1 as the D gene, but with no DNA this cannot be confirmed. Germline CDR1 and CDR2: SEHNR and FQNEAQ (reference sequence). CDR3 size: 17 residues. The CDR3 loop reads CASSLAHRGRTYNEQFF.

This chain joins TRBV5-6 and TRBJ1-2. Looked up from germline, CDR1 is SGHDT and CDR2 is YYEEEE. This CDR3 is built from 12 residues. Here the CDR3 reads CATSLRVYGYTF.

The rearrangement joins TRBV5-1 to TRBJ1-2; TCRdb returns TRBD1, unconfirmable since there is no DNA. The length of the CDR3 is 14 residues. Germline V CDR1 and CDR2: SGHRS, YFSETQ. The CDR3: CASSLNQGNYGYTF.

The chain joins TRBV4-1 to TRBJ1-6; TCRdb lists TRBD1, though no DNA is available to test this call. CDR1 MGHRA and CDR2 YSYEKL come from the germline V gene. This CDR3 comprises 14 residues. The CDR3 sequence is CASARQGPNSPLHF.

This chain uses TRBV12-3 or TRBV12-4 with TRBJ2-2; TCRdb designates TRBD1, a call that cannot be tested without DNA. The CDR3 contains 17 residues. This CDR3 reads CASSYGTGGANTGELFF.

The chain recombines TRBV20-1 with TRBJ1-6; the D call from TCRdb, TRBD1, cannot be confirmed without DNA. Germline-derived CDR1 and CDR2 are DFQATT and SNEGSKA (reference sequence). The CDR3 spans 18 residues. CDR3: CSARVPGDGSSYNSPLHF.

V gene TRBV20-1 combines with J gene TRBJ2-2; TCRdb picks TRBD1, but there is no DNA to check that call. In germline, CDR1 is DFQATT, CDR2 SNEGSKA (reference sequence). The CDR3 is made up of 15 amino acids. Here the CDR3 reads CSARDRTGYPGELFF.

This sequence joins TRBV20-1 and TRBJ1-3. Germline V lookup: CDR1 DFQATT, CDR2 SNEGSKA (reference sequence). The CDR3 totals 12 residues. CDR3 amino acids: CSVTSSGNTIYF.

This chain links TRBV20-1 with TRBJ2-7; there is no DNA to check the TCRdb D call of TRBD1. The V gene's germline CDR1 is DFQATT and CDR2 SNEGSKA (reference sequence). The CDR3 sequence is 14 residues long. This CDR3 reads CSASSGTGGREQYF.

The rearrangement uses TRBV27 and TRBJ2-1; TCRdb returns TRBD2, unconfirmable since there is no DNA. This CDR3 is 12 amino acids long. Germline V gene data show CDR1 as MNHEY and CDR2 as SMNVEV (reference sequence). The CDR3 sequence is CASSFRGHEQFF.

The chain links TRBV4-2 to TRBJ1-5; lacking DNA, the TRBD1 call made by TCRdb goes unchecked. The CDR3 totals 17 residues. Germline loops: CDR1 LGHNA, CDR2 YNFKEQ. CDR3 region: CASSQVKGRGSNQPQHF.

The chain has TRBV5-1 and TRBJ2-7; with no DNA, the TCRdb D assignment of TRBD1 cannot be verified. Germline CDR1 is SGHRS and CDR2 is YFSETQ. The CDR3 has 15 amino acids. The chain's CDR3 is CASSLAGTANYEQYF.

This chain links TRBV19 with TRBJ2-7; TCRdb proposes TRBD1, but this gene call is untestable without DNA. The germline CDR1 and CDR2 sequences are LNHDA and SQIVND (reference sequence). The CDR3 extends over 16 amino acids. This CDR3 is CASSISVVPSSYEQYF.

The CDR3 here is CAWSPGTGQPQHF. V and J are TRBV30 and TRBJ1-5; TCRdb lists TRBD1, though no DNA is available to test this call. The CDR3 loop spans 13 amino acids. Per germline, CDR1 GTSNPN and CDR2 SVGIG (reference sequence). Full variable domain (remainder filled in from reference TRBV30 and TRBJ1-5): SQTIHQWPATLVQPVGSPLSLECTVEGTSNPNLYWYRQAAGRGLQLLFYSVGIGQISSEVPQNLSASRPQDRQFILSSKKLLLSDSGFYLCAWSPGTGQPQHFGDGTRLSIL.

The rearrangement joins TRBV4-2 to TRBJ2-3; as DNA is missing, the TRBD2 call by TCRdb cannot be tested. The CDR3 totals 15 residues. Per germline, CDR1 LGHNA and CDR2 YNFKEQ. The CDR3 region is CASSQGGRGADTQNF.

This chain connects TRBV20-1 to TRBJ1-5. CDR1 is DFQATT and CDR2 is SNEGSKA in the germline V gene (reference sequence). This CDR3 region has 12 residues. The CDR3 is CSARAGPQPQHF.

J is TRBJ1-2 and V is TRBV14; absent DNA, TCRdb's TRBD1 call cannot be checked. Germline-derived CDR1 and CDR2 are SGHDN and FVKESK. This CDR3 has 15 amino acids. CDR3 in amino acids: CASSQTDRSVYGYTF. Complete variable domain (other parts from reference TRBV14 and TRBJ1-2): EAGVTQFPSHSVIEKGQTVTLRCDPISGHDNLYWYRRVMGKEIKFLLHFVKESKQDESGMPNNRFLAERTGGTYSTLKVQPAELEDSGVYFCASSQTDRSVYGYTFGSGTRLTVV.

V gene TRBV6-2 or TRBV6-3 combines with J gene TRBJ2-1; the TCRdb D gene call, TRBD2, has no DNA to confirm it. CDR1 is MNHEY, CDR2 SVGEGT, per germline. This CDR3 contains 15 residues. CDR3 residues: CASRPLAGYYNEQFF.

The chain carries TRBV18 and TRBJ2-5. Germline V gene lookup returns CDR1 KGHSH and CDR2 LQKENI. This CDR3 has 17 amino acids. The CDR3 region is CASSPPGPGGTQETQYF.